This T cell receptor beta chain derives from a study of type 1 regulatory T cells. Study background: An in vitro protocol generated T-allo10, a Tr1-enriched, alloantigen-specific CD4 T cell product.

Germline loops: CDR1 SGHTA, CDR2 FQGNSA. The CDR3 runs to 13 residues. Trimming stripped 6 bases from V and 0 bases from J, with 8 bases between. Each CDR3 protein is one row after TCRdb ran MiXCR on the reads. The data show about 20,000 distinct CDR3 sequences, with roughly 10% seen just once and over 2.5% held by the top ten. The source of this sequence is a human donor in good health. The V gene is TRBV7-2, the J gene TRBJ1-1, with D possibly being TRBD1 (6 bases). What was sequenced was CD4+ T cells, either the whole sample or a sorted fraction (not recorded which). The CDR3 is CASRGGLNTEAFF. The DNA of the CDR3 is TGTGCCAGCAGAGGGGGACTGAACACTGAAGCTTTCTTT.